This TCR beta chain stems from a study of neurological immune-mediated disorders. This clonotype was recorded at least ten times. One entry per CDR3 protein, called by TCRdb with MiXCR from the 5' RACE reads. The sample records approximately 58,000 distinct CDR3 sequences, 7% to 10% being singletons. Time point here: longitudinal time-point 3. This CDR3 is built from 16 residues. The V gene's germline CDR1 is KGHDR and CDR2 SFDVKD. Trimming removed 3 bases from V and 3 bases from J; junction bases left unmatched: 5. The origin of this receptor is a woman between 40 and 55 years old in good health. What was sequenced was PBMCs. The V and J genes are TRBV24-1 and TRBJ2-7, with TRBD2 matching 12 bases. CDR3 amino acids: CATSDETSGSNYEQYF. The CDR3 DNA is TGTGCCACCAGTGATGAGACTAGCGGGAGCAACTACGAGCAGTACTTC.